The rows below give T cell receptor beta chains drawn from one sample of a study of cytomegalovirus exposure and HLA in healthy donors. Method: immunoSEQ multiplex PCR; TCRdb's copy keeps in-frame clones and lacks some. There are roughly 190,000 clones in the sample; 81% occur only once, and roughly 3.1% lies in the top ten. Sequencing used PBMCs. Every receptor here comes from a man aged 40-50 years in good health and CMV-seropositive. The CDR3 runs from the conserved cysteine through the conserved F or W. A D gene is named only where the DNA matches it firmly. A row's size may be missing; if present it is once, few, many or a size class.

abundance: NA
j_gene: TRBJ2-7
v_gene: TRBV6-6
d_gene: NA
CDR3nt: TGTGCCAGTGGGGGAGGCTACGAGCAGTACTTC
CDR3aa: CASGGGYEQYF

abundance: NA
j_gene: TRBJ2-7
v_gene: TRBV10-3
d_gene: NA
CDR3nt: TGTGCCGTTCGAGGGGGTGAAGCCGAGCAGTACTTC
CDR3aa: CAVRGGEAEQYF

abundance: NA
j_gene: TRBJ2-2
v_gene: TRBV5-4
d_gene: TRBD1
CDR3nt: TGTGCCAGCAGCGGGACAGGGGGCACCACCGGGGAGCTGTTTTTT
CDR3aa: CASSGTGGTTGELFF

abundance: NA
j_gene: TRBJ2-5
v_gene: TRBV5-8
d_gene: TRBD2
CDR3nt: TGTGCCAGCAGCTTGGAAGCGGGGGGAACCCAGTACTTC
CDR3aa: CASSLEAGGTQYF

abundance: NA
j_gene: TRBJ2-7
v_gene: TRBV5-4
d_gene: TRBD2
CDR3nt: TGTGCCAGCAGCCCGGGACTAGCGGGAGTTAACTCCTACGAGCAGTACTTC
CDR3aa: CASSPGLAGVNSYEQYF

abundance: NA
j_gene: TRBJ1-5
v_gene: TRBV19
d_gene: NA
CDR3nt: TGTGCCAGTAGTATAACAGGGAGCAATCAGCCCCAGCATTTT
CDR3aa: CASSITGSNQPQHF

abundance: NA
j_gene: TRBJ2-7
v_gene: TRBV10-3
d_gene: TRBD1
CDR3nt: TGTGCCGCAGGGGGCCCCTACGAGCAGTACTTC
CDR3aa: CAAGGPYEQYF

abundance: few
j_gene: TRBJ1-2
v_gene: TRBV28
d_gene: NA
CDR3nt: TGTGCCAGCAGCCGTCAGGGTTACTATGGCTACACCTTC
CDR3aa: CASSRQGYYGYTF

abundance: NA
j_gene: TRBJ2-1
v_gene: TRBV6-1
d_gene: TRBD1
CDR3nt: TGTGCCAGCAGTCCACAGGGGGGACTCAATGAGCAGTTCTTC
CDR3aa: CASSPQGGLNEQFF

abundance: NA
j_gene: TRBJ2-3
v_gene: TRBV10-3
d_gene: TRBD2
CDR3nt: TGTGCCATCAGAGGGCGGGAGGGCCAAACCACAGATACGCAGTATTTT
CDR3aa: CAIRGREGQTTDTQYF

abundance: once
j_gene: TRBJ1-5
v_gene: TRBV12-5
d_gene: NA
CDR3nt: TGTGCTAGTGGTTTGGTATTAGGGGGCAATCAGCCCCAGCATTTT
CDR3aa: CASGLVLGGNQPQHF

abundance: NA
j_gene: TRBJ2-4
v_gene: TRBV29-1
d_gene: NA
CDR3nt: TGCAGCGTTGACAGGCTTCTGGGCAAAAACATTCAGTACTTC
CDR3aa: CSVDRLLGKNIQYF

abundance: NA
j_gene: TRBJ2-3
v_gene: TRBV7-9
d_gene: TRBD1
CDR3nt: TGTGCCAGCAGCTTAGAACAGGGGTGGGATACGCAGTATTTT
CDR3aa: CASSLEQGWDTQYF

abundance: few
j_gene: TRBJ2-1
v_gene: TRBV6-5
d_gene: TRBD2
CDR3nt: TGTGCCAGCAGTTACGGCGGGAGGGGGAATGAGCAGTTCTTC
CDR3aa: CASSYGGRGNEQFF

abundance: NA
j_gene: TRBJ2-7
v_gene: TRBV7-8
d_gene: NA
CDR3nt: TGTGCCAGCAGTAAAGATTGGGGGCCGGCCAACGAGCAGTACTTC
CDR3aa: CASSKDWGPANEQYF

abundance: NA
j_gene: TRBJ2-1
v_gene: TRBV5-1
d_gene: TRBD2
CDR3nt: TGCGCCAGCAGCTTGGCAGGGCGGGAGGAAAATGAGCAGTTCTTC
CDR3aa: CASSLAGREENEQFF

abundance: NA
j_gene: TRBJ2-1
v_gene: TRBV29-1
d_gene: NA
CDR3nt: TGCAGCGTTGAAGAAAGACTCCCTGTGGATGAGCAGTTCTTC
CDR3aa: CSVEERLPVDEQFF

abundance: NA
j_gene: TRBJ2-3
v_gene: TRBV4-2
d_gene: NA
CDR3nt: TGTGCCAGCAGCCAAGATCGGAGTTACACAGATACGCAGTATTTT
CDR3aa: CASSQDRSYTDTQYF